The 17 T cell receptor beta chains listed next were all sequenced from one sample in a study of identical twins. TCRdb itself ran the 5' RACE reads through MiXCR, one entry per CDR3 protein. The sample consists of 500,000 to 700,000 distinct CDR3 sequences, 7.1% of them appearing once. This sample was also put to use in a study of yellow fever vaccine responses in identical twins.

Sequencing input: PBMCs. The receptors come from a woman aged 18 to 35 in good health.

This clonotype has just a few counts. This chain links TRBV28 with TRBJ1-2; D is unclear. Looked up from germline, CDR1 is MDHEN and CDR2 is SYDVKM. Trimming removed 2 bases at V and 2 bases at J, with 15 bases between. The CDR3 covers 16 residues. This CDR3 reads CASSLTRLASNYGYTF. In DNA, the CDR3 is TGTGCCAGCAGTTTAACGCGACTGGCGTCAAACTATGGCTACACCTTC.

This clonotype turned up a few times. The V call is TRBV12-3 or TRBV12-4, the J call TRBJ2-7; TRBD2 aligns across 11 bases. This CDR3 spans 15 amino acids. Germline trimming cut 8 bases from V and 2 bases from J; bases unmatched to any gene: 8. CDR3 amino acids: CASRSGTSGAYEQYF. The CDR3 region has the DNA TGTGCCAGCCGATCCGGGACTAGCGGAGCCTACGAGCAGTACTTC.

This clonotype was seen more than once but under ten times. This chain links TRBV6-1 with TRBJ1-2; TRBD1 aligns across 8 bases. Germline loops: CDR1 MNHNS, CDR2 SASEGT. After removal of 5 bases from V and 8 bases from J, the junction contained 10 bases not matched to a gene. This CDR3 spans 14 amino acids. The CDR3 DNA is TGTGCCAGCAGTCCGCCGCCAGGGGGCCAAGGCTACACCTTC. Its translation: CASSPPPGGQGYTF.

This clonotype came up a few times. The rearrangement uses TRBV4-1 and TRBJ2-1, with a tentative D call TRBD2 (6 bases). V was clipped by 0 bases and J by 16 bases, with 22 bases between them. The CDR3 runs 15 residues. The germline V gene has CDR1 MGHRA and CDR2 YSYEKL. This chain's CDR3 is CASSQEEGRQEERFF. CDR3 coding DNA: TGCGCCAGCAGCCAAGAGGAGGGGCGCCAAGAGGAGCGATTCTTC.

The chain combines TRBV27 with TRBJ2-7, with D perhaps TRBD1 (5 bases). Trimming took 2 bases from V and 5 from J, leaving 10 bases between them. The CDR3 length is 13 residues. Germline V lookup: CDR1 MNHEY, CDR2 SMNVEV (reference sequence). The CDR3 region has the DNA TGTGCCAGCAGTTTAAGGGGCGCCGACGAGCAGTACTTC. Its protein product is CASSLRGADEQYF.

The CDR3 spells CASSLGNLGLTGELFF. Here the CDR3 DNA reads TGTGCCAGCAGCTTAGGAAATTTGGGGCTGACCGGGGAGCTGTTTTTT. This sequence joins TRBV11-2 and TRBJ2-2; tentatively, D is TRBD1 (5 bases). This CDR3 comprises 16 residues. V lost 1 base and J lost 5, with 14 bases in between. Per germline, CDR1 SGHAT and CDR2 FQNNGV.

This clonotype was observed a handful of times. This rearrangement joins TRBV6-1 to TRBJ1-2; 8 bases agree with TRBD1. This CDR3 contains 13 residues. V dropped 5 bases and J dropped 3; count of bases not matched to a gene: 2. Germline-derived CDR1 and CDR2 are MNHNS and SASEGT. The CDR3 nucleotides read TGTGCCAGCAGTCAGACAGGGGACTATGGCTACACCTTC. Translated, it gives CASSQTGDYGYTF.

There are many counts of this clonotype. The rearrangement links TRBV5-1 to TRBJ2-3; no definite D call. V was cut by 0 bases and J by 6 bases, with 8 bases left in between. Germline CDR1 is SGHRS and CDR2 is YFSETQ. The CDR3 is 13 amino acids. CDR3 loop: CASSLAYGDTQYF. The CDR3 DNA is TGCGCCAGCAGCTTGGCCTATGGCGATACGCAGTATTTT.

The rearrangement links TRBV2 to TRBJ2-4; the match to TRBD1 covers 9 bases. CDR3 length: 16 amino acids. CDR1 and CDR2 from the germline V gene are SNHLY and FYNNEI. Trimming took 5 bases from V and 3 from J; bases not matched to a gene: 8. CDR3 sequence reads: CASSSTGGVGKNIQYF. The DNA of the CDR3 is TGTGCCAGCAGTAGTACAGGGGGCGTCGGCAAAAACATTCAGTACTTC.

In its sample, this clonotype was seen a few times. The rearrangement uses TRBV20-1 and TRBJ1-1; D gene unclear. Germline V gene lookup returns CDR1 DFQATT and CDR2 SNEGSKA (reference sequence). CDR3 size: 10 residues. Trimming stripped 2 bases from V and 8 bases from J, with 6 bases between. As DNA, the CDR3 is TGCAGTGCTAGAAGAGGAGAAGCTTTCTTT. This encodes CSARRGEAFF.

This clonotype has more than one count but fewer than ten. The gene calls are TRBV7-3 and TRBJ2-3; D unresolved. CDR3 length equals 16 residues. Germline lookup yields CDR1 SGHTA and CDR2 FQGTGA. With 3 bases removed from V and 0 bases from J, the gap between germline ends came to 13 bases. The CDR3 sequence is CASSFRAASSTDTQYF. CDR3 DNA sequence: TGTGCCAGCAGCTTTAGGGCAGCCTCTAGCACAGATACGCAGTATTTT.

The chain employs TRBV7-6 and TRBJ2-3; 7 bases are a match to TRBD2. V shed 2 bases and J 5 bases; nucleotides not matched to a gene: 4. Germline loops: CDR1 SGHVS, CDR2 FNYEAQ. This CDR3 has 14 amino acids. The CDR3 DNA reads as TGTGCCAGCAGCTTATCGGCTAGCGGAGATACGCAGTATTTT. This translates into CASSLSASGDTQYF.

J is TRBJ1-6 and V is TRBV10-3; D ambiguous. Per germline, CDR1 ENHRY and CDR2 SYGVKD. V gave up 10 bases and J gave up 9 bases, with 13 bases separating them. This CDR3 contains 12 residues. CDR3 loop: CATEGAGSPLHF. The CDR3 region has the DNA TGTGCCACCGAAGGTGCGGGTTCACCCCTCCACTTT.

The V call is TRBV12-3 or TRBV12-4, the J call TRBJ1-1; D remains ambiguous. There are 13 residues in the CDR3. V gave up 3 bases and J gave up 4 bases, with 9 bases separating them. In DNA, the CDR3 is TGTGCCAGCAGTTTTCACTCTGGCACTGAAGCTTTCTTT. Its translation is CASSFHSGTEAFF.

This chain uses TRBV12-3 or TRBV12-4 with TRBJ1-2; D possibly corresponds to TRBD1 (5 bases). V lost 4 bases and J lost 4, with 13 bases in between. The length of the CDR3 is 14 residues. The CDR3, as DNA: TGTGCCAGCAGTTACCGGGACGGCCTCTATGGCTACACCTTC. Translated, it gives CASSYRDGLYGYTF.

This clonotype was recorded many times. The chain has TRBV29-1 and TRBJ2-2, with unresolved D. Germline V lookup: CDR1 SQVTM, CDR2 ANQGSEA. V was shortened by 2 bases and J by 1 base, with 5 bases between the two germline ends. The CDR3 consists of 13 residues. As DNA, the CDR3 is TGCAGCGTTGAACAACTGAACACCGGGGAGCTGTTTTTT. Translated, it gives CSVEQLNTGELFF.

The chain carries TRBV12-3 or TRBV12-4 and TRBJ2-1, with D hard to call. Deletions cut 2 bases from V and 2 bases from J, with 7 bases between. The CDR3 extends over 14 amino acids. The CDR3 sequence: CASSLKAPYNEQFF. CDR3 in DNA: TGTGCCAGCAGTTTAAAGGCTCCCTACAATGAGCAGTTCTTC.